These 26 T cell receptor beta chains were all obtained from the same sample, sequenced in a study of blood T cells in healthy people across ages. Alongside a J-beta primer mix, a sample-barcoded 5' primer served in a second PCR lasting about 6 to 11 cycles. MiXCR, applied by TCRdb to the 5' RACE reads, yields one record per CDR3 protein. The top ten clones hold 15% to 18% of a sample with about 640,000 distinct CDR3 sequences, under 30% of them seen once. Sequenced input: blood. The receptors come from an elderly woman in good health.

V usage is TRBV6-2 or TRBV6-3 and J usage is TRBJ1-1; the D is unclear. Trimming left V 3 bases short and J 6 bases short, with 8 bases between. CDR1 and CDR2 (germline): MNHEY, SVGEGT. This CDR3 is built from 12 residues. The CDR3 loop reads CASSYLPPEAFF. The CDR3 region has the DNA TGTGCCAGCAGTTATCTTCCACCTGAAGCTTTCTTT.

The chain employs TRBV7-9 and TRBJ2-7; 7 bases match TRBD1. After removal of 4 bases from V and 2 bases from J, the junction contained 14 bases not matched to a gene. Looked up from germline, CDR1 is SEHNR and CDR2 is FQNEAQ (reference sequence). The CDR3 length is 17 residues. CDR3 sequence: CASSSQLAGTATYEQYF. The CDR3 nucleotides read TGTGCCAGCAGCTCGCAACTGGCCGGGACAGCCACCTACGAGCAGTACTTC.

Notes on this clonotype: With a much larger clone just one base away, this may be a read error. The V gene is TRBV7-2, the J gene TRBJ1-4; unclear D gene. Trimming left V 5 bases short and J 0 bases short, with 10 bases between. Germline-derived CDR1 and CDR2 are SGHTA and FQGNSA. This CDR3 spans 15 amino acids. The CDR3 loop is CASSPQKTTNEKLFF. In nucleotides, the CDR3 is TGTGCCAGCAGCCCACAAAAGACAACTAATGAAAAACTGTTTTTT.

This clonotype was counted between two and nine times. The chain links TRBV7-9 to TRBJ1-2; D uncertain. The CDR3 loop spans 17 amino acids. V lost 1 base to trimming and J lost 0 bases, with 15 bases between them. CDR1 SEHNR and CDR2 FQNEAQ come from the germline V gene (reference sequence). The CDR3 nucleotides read TGTGCCAGCAGCTTAGTGGCGGGGAGCAAATCTAACTATGGCTACACCTTC. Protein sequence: CASSLVAGSKSNYGYTF.

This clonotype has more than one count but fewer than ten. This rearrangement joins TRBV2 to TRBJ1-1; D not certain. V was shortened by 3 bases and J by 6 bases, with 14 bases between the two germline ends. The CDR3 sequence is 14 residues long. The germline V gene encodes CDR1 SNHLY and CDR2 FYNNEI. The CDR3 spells CASSDDAQAPEAFF. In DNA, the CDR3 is TGTGCCAGCAGTGATGACGCCCAAGCCCCTGAAGCTTTCTTT.

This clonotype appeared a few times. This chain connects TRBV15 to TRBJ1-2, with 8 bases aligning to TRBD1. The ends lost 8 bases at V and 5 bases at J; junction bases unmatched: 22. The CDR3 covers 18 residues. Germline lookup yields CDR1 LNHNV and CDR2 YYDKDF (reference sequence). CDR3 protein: CATSSGTGLSPGSYGYTF. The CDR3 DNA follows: TGTGCCACCTCGTCCGGGACAGGCCTTTCCCCCGGGTCATATGGCTACACCTTC.

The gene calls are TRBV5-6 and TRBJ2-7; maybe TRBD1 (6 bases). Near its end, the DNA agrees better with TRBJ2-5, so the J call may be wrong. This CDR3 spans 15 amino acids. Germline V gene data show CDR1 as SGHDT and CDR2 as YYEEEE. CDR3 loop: CASSPLTGTHQTQYF. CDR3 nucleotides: TGTGCCAGCAGCCCCCTCACCGGGACACATCAGACCCAGTACTTC.

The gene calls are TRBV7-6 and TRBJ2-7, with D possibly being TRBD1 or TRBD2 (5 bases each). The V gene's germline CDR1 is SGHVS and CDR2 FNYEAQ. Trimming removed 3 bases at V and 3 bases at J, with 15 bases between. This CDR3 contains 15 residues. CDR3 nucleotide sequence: TGTGCCAGCAGCTTGGGGCCTAGCCGCGGCTACGAGCAGTACTTC. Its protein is CASSLGPSRGYEQYF.

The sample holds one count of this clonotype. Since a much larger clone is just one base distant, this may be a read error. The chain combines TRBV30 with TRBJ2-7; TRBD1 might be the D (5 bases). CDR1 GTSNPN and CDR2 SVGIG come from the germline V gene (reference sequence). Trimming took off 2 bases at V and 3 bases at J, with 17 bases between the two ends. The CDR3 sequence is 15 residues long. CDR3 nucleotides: TGTGCCTGGAGTCCGAGACAGCCACCCAACTACGAGCAGTACTTC. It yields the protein CAWSPRQPPNYEQYF. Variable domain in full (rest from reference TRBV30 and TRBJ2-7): SQTIHQWPATLVQPVGSPLSLECTVEGTSNPNLYWYRQAAGRGLQLLFYSVGIGQISSEVPQNLSASRPQDRQFILSSKKLLLSDSGFYLCAWSPRQPPNYEQYFGPGTRLTVT.

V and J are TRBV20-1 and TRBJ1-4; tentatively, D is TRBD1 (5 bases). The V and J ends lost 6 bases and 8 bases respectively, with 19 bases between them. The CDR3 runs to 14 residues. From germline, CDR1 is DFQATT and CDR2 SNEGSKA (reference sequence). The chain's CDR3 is CSAGGPGRPEKLFF. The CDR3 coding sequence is TGCAGTGCAGGTGGACCGGGACGGCCCGAAAAACTGTTTTTT.

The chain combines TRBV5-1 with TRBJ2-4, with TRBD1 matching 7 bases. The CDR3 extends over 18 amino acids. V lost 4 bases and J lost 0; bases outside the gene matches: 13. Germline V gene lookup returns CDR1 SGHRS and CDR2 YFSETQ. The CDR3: CASSLYRDSKQAKNIQYF. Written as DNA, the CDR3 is TGCGCCAGCAGCCTCTACCGGGACAGCAAGCAAGCCAAAAACATTCAGTACTTC.

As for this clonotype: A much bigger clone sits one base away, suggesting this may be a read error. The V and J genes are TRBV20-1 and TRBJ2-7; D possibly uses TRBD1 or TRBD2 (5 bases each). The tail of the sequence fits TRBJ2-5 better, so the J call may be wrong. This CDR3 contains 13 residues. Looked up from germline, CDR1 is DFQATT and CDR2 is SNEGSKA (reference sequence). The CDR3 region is CNAGGREAETQYF. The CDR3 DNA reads TGCAATGCTGGGGGACGGGAAGCAGAGACCCAGTACTTC.

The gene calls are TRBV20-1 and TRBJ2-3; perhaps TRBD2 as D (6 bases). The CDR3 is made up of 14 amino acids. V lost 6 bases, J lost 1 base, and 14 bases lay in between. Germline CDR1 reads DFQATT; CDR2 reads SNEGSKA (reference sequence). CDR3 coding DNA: TGCAGTGCACCGGAACAGCGGGGCACAGATACGCAGTATTTT. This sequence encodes CSAPEQRGTDTQYF.

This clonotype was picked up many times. DNA of the CDR3: TGCAGCGTTGCTACAGTCATGAACACTGAAGCTTTCTTT. Translated, it gives CSVATVMNTEAFF. This sequence joins TRBV29-1 and TRBJ1-1; D not certain. The V gene lost 4 bases and the J gene lost 0 bases, with 9 bases spanning the gap. This CDR3 has 13 amino acids. CDR1 SQVTM and CDR2 ANQGSEA come from the germline V gene.

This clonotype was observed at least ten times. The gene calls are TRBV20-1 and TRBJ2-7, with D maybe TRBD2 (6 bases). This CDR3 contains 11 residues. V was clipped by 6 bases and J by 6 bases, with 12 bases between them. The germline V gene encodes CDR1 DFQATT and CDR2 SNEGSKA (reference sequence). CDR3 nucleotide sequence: TGCAGTGCCCGTCGGGGGTCCGAGCAGTACTTC. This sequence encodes CSARRGSEQYF.

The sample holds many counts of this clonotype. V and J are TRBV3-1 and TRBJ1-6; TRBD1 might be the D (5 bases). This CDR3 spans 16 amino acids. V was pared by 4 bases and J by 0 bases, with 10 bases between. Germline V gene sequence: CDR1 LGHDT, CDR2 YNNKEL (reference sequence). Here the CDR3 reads CASSLQEISYNSPLHF. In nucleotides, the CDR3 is TGTGCCAGCAGCCTACAGGAGATCTCCTATAATTCACCCCTCCACTTT.

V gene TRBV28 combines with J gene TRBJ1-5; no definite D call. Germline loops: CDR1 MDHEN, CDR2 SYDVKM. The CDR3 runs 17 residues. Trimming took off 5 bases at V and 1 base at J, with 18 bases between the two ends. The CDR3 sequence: CASSPRTRTVSNQPQHF. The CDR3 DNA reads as TGTGCCAGCAGTCCAAGAACAAGGACTGTAAGCAATCAGCCCCAGCATTTT.

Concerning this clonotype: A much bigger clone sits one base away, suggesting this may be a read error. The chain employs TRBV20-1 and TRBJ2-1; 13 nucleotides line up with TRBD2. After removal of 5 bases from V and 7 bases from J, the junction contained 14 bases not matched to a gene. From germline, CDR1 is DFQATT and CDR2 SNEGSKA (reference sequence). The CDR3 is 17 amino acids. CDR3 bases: TGCAGTGCTGGGGGCCAACCGGGACTAGCGGGGCGTAATGAGCAGTTCTTC. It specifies CSAGGQPGLAGRNEQFF.

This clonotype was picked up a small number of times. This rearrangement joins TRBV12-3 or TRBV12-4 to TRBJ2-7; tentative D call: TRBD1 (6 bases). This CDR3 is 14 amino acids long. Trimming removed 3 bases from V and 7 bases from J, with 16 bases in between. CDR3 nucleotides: TGTGCCAGCAGTTTTCACCAGGGGTACAATGAGCAGTACTTC. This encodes CASSFHQGYNEQYF.

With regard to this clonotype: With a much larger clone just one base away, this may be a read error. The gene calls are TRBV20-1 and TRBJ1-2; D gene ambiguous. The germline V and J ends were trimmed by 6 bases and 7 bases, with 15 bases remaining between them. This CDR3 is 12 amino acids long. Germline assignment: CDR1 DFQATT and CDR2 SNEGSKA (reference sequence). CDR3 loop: CSALGNPTGYTF. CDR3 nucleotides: TGCAGTGCCCTCGGAAACCCAACTGGCTACACCTTC.

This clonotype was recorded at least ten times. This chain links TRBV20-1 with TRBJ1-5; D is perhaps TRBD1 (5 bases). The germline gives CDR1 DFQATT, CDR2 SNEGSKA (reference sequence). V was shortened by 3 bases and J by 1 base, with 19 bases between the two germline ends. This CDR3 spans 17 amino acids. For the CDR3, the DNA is TGCAGTGCTAGTGCTCAATTGGGGGTTCGGAGCAATCAGCCCCAGCATTTT. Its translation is CSASAQLGVRSNQPQHF.

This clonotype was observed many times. The CDR3 loop is CAISERRQAQETQYF. CDR3 nucleotides: TGTGCCATCAGTGAGAGGCGACAGGCCCAAGAGACCCAGTACTTC. The chain employs TRBV10-3 and TRBJ2-5; possibly TRBD1 for D (6 bases). Trimming cost V 2 bases and J 1 base, with 11 bases left between them. Per the germline V gene, CDR1 is ENHRY and CDR2 is SYGVKD. The CDR3 covers 15 residues.

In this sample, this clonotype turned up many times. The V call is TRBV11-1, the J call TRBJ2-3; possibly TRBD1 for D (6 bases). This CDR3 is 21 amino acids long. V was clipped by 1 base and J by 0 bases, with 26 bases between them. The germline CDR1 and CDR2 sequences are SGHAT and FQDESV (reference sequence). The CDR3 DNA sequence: TGTGCCAGCAGCTTAGGCCGAAGGGGGTCTATGAGGCGTTCTAGCACAGATACGCAGTATTTT. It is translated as CASSLGRRGSMRRSSTDTQYF.

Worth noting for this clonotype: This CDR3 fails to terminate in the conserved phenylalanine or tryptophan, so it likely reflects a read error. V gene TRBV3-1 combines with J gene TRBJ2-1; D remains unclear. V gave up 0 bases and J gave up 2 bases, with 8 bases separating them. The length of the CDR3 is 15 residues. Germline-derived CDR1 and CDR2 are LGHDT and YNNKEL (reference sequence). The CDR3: CASSQDRVAYNEQFL. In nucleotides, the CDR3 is TGTGCCAGCAGCCAAGATCGTGTGGCCTACAATGAGCAGTTCTTA.

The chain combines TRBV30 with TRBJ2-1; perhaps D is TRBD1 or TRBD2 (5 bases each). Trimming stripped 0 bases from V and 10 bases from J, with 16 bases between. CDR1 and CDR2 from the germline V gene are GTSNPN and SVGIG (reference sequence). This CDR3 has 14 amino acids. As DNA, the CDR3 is TGTGCCTGGAGTGTCCAAATAACCGGGACCGAGCAGTTCTTC. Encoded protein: CAWSVQITGTEQFF.

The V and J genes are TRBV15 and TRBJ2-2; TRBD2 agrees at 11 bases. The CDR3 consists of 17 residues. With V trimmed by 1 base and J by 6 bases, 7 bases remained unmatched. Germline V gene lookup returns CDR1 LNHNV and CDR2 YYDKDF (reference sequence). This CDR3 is CATSRVLAGGSAGELFF. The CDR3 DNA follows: TGTGCCACCAGCAGAGTGCTAGCGGGGGGTTCCGCCGGGGAGCTGTTTTTT.